This T cell receptor beta chain was retrieved from a study of cytomegalovirus exposure and HLA in healthy donors. Looking at the study overall: In a previous analysis, 100 million to 140 million unique TCR beta sequences were found from 150 million to 200 million T cells. The Caucasian-associated ancestry cluster held roughly 84% of 300 to 500 genotyped donors.

Concerning this clone itself: Antigen specificity is unknown.

This CDR3 comprises 15 residues. Germline values: CDR1 MDHEN, CDR2 SYDVKM. With 8 bases clipped from V and 1 base from J, the junction kept 10 bases outside the gene matches. PCR was performed using 60 Vbeta and 13 Jbeta primers. The table came from immunoSEQ multiplex PCR; TCRdb's copy has only in-frame clones and leaves some out. The profile covers about 210,000 clones, with approximately 80% appearing a single time and 13% to 15% taken by the ten largest. Study findings and constraints: Data from an earlier analysis indicated that most TCR beta V segments were productive either about 87% or about 30% of the time.

The clonotype originates from a woman aged 25 to 39 in good health and CMV-seropositive. The chain joins TRBV28 to TRBJ1-1, with 7 bases matching TRBD1. The sequenced sample consisted of PBMCs. CDR3 amino acids: CASRTGARGNTEAFF. CDR3 DNA: TGTGCCAGCCGTACAGGGGCCAGGGGGAACACTGAAGCTTTCTTT.